Listed here is a single T cell receptor beta chain. Its specificity is unknown. This specimen belongs to a study of cytomegalovirus exposure and HLA in healthy donors. PCR used 60 Vbeta primers and 13 Jbeta primers. TCRdb keeps only in-frame clones here, not all; method: immunoSEQ multiplex PCR. The data show about 160,000 clones, about 77% seen once. Whole-study results and caveats: Most TCR sequences proved rare, with some public TCRs found in many donors. Sequencing likely caused a cluster of highly shared sequence variants.

V dropped 6 bases and J dropped 0; count of bases not matched to a gene: 8. The CDR3 has 16 residues. CDR1 is MDHEN and CDR2 is SYDVKM in the germline V gene. The specimen was PBMCs. The TCR sequence derives from a man younger than 30 in good health and CMV-seropositive. The rearrangement uses TRBV28 and TRBJ2-1, with 7 bases lining up with TRBD2. CDR3 amino acids: CASRFASGGSYNEQFF. The DNA of the CDR3 is TGTGCCAGCAGATTTGCTAGCGGCGGCTCCTACAATGAGCAGTTCTTC.